The 14 T cell receptor beta chains listed next were all sequenced from one sample in a study of cytomegalovirus exposure and HLA in healthy donors. The assay was immunoSEQ multiplex PCR, and TCRdb's table has in-frame clones only and misses some. The repertoire has approximately 120,000 clones, 88% of them found once; the top ten carry about 2.1%. Sequenced input: PBMCs. The receptors originated from a woman in her late teens or twenties in good health and CMV-seronegative.

The chain joins TRBV6-6 to TRBJ2-2; tentatively, D is TRBD2 (7 bases). Between the trimmed V and J ends, which lost 7 bases and 6 bases, there was a span of 12 bases. This CDR3 comprises 13 residues. Looked up from germline, CDR1 is MNHNY and CDR2 is SVGAGI (reference sequence). DNA for the CDR3: TGTGCCAGCAATGGGGGGGCAGCCGGGGAGCTGTTTTTT. It translates to CASNGGAAGELFF.

This clone was recorded a few times. The chain recombines TRBV11-2 with TRBJ1-5; D is perhaps TRBD1 (6 bases). Germline V lookup: CDR1 SGHAT, CDR2 FQNNGV. Trimming stripped 1 base from V and 7 bases from J, with 11 bases between. The CDR3 spans 14 residues. Written as DNA, the CDR3 is TGTGCCAGCAGCTTAGGGGGGGGCAGGCAGCCCCAGCATTTT. It codes for CASSLGGGRQPQHF.

The chain combines TRBV27 with TRBJ2-7; a weak D match, TRBD1 (5 bases). CDR1 is MNHEY and CDR2 is SMNVEV in the germline V gene (reference sequence). V was cut by 5 bases and J by 2 bases, with 16 bases left in between. There are 15 residues in the CDR3. The CDR3 spells CASSPEAGLAYEQYF. The CDR3 nucleotides are TGTGCCAGCAGTCCCGAGGCAGGGTTGGCCTACGAGCAGTACTTC.

This clone was detected a few times. This chain connects TRBV6-5 to TRBJ2-2; TRBD1 matches at 8 bases. This CDR3 spans 13 amino acids. Trimming at V came to 7 bases and at J to 6 bases, leaving 4 bases not matched to a gene. Germline values: CDR1 MNHEY, CDR2 SVGAGI. The CDR3 loop is CASIDRGAGELFF. Here the CDR3 DNA reads TGTGCCAGCATTGACAGGGGAGCCGGGGAGCTGTTTTTT.

The chain recombines TRBV4-3 with TRBJ1-2; perhaps TRBD1 as D (6 bases). The CDR3 contains 13 residues. Germline CDR1 LGHNA, CDR2 YSLEER. The V end lost 0 bases, the J end lost 5 bases, and 7 bases lay between the germline ends. CDR3 nucleotide sequence: TGCGCCAGCAGCCAAGAGAGGGGGTATGGCTACACCTTC. It specifies CASSQERGYGYTF.

This chain links TRBV29-1 with TRBJ2-1; D may be TRBD2 (6 bases). Germline CDR1 and CDR2: SQVTM and ANQGSEA. The CDR3 covers 14 residues. V lost 4 bases and J lost 5, with 15 bases in between. The CDR3 region has the DNA TGCAGCGTTGTACGGGGGAGGCAGCACAATGAGCAGTTCTTC. Its protein is CSVVRGRQHNEQFF.

The chain employs TRBV6-5 and TRBJ2-4; D remains unclear. The CDR3 runs to 12 residues. Germline lookup yields CDR1 MNHEY and CDR2 SVGAGI. Trimming took 6 bases from V and 11 from J, leaving 14 bases between them. The CDR3 DNA sequence: TGTGCCAGCAGCGGTAATACCGGAGTTCAGTACTTC. Protein sequence: CASSGNTGVQYF.

CDR3 residues: CSVVGTISYEQYF. The CDR3 DNA is TGCAGCGTTGTAGGGACTATCTCCTACGAGCAGTACTTC. The chain couples TRBV29-1 to TRBJ2-7, with 7 bases aligning to TRBD2. The ends lost 4 bases at V and 0 bases at J; junction bases unmatched: 3. CDR1 SQVTM and CDR2 ANQGSEA come from the germline V gene. The CDR3 loop spans 13 amino acids.

In its sample, this clone was seen once. V and J are TRBV2 and TRBJ2-3; 9 bases are shared with TRBD2. Germline assignment: CDR1 SNHLY and CDR2 FYNNEI. V was clipped by 7 bases and J by 2 bases; unmatched bases: 7. The CDR3 extends over 15 amino acids. The CDR3 region is CASTHSGGFTDTQYF. In DNA, the CDR3 is TGTGCCAGCACTCATAGCGGGGGTTTCACAGATACGCAGTATTTT.

The rearrangement links TRBV6-4 to TRBJ2-3; D is unclear. V dropped 0 bases and J dropped 0 bases, with 4 bases sitting between them. Germline values: CDR1 MRHNA, CDR2 SNTAGT. The CDR3 covers 14 residues. CDR3 DNA: TGTGCCAGCAGTGACTCAGCGAGCACAGATACGCAGTATTTT. It translates to CASSDSASTDTQYF.

The gene calls are TRBV29-1 and TRBJ1-1, with TRBD1 as a possible D gene (6 bases). This CDR3 contains 15 residues. V was cut by 6 bases and J by 0 bases, with 17 bases left in between. Germline V gene lookup returns CDR1 SQVTM and CDR2 ANQGSEA. CDR3 in DNA: TGCAGCGTCGGGGTACAGGGACGCTTGAACACTGAAGCTTTCTTT. Translated: CSVGVQGRLNTEAFF.

This clone was seen once. The rearrangement links TRBV27 to TRBJ2-5; D is unresolved. The CDR3 spans 12 residues. Germline CDR1 and CDR2: MNHEY and SMNVEV (reference sequence). Trimming removed 6 bases from V and 7 bases from J, with 12 bases in between. The CDR3 is CASRTGGATQYF. The CDR3 DNA reads TGTGCCAGCAGGACCGGCGGAGCGACCCAGTACTTC.

V and J are TRBV5-4 and TRBJ2-3, with TRBD2 matching over 9 bases. CDR3 length: 14 amino acids. Per germline, CDR1 SGHNT and CDR2 YYREEE (reference sequence). The ends lost 3 bases at V and 4 bases at J; junction bases unmatched: 3. DNA of the CDR3: TGTGCCAGCAGCTCAGGGACTAGCTCAGATACGCAGTATTTT. It codes for CASSSGTSSDTQYF.

CDR3 nucleotides: TGTGCCAGCACCCCGGGGGGACAGGGGAGGTTGAATGAGCAGTTCTTC. Protein sequence: CASTPGGQGRLNEQFF. This chain links TRBV21-1 with TRBJ2-1; the D call in the table, TRBD1, was not verified against the DNA. TRBV21-1 is a recognized pseudogene. The CDR3 totals 16 residues.